The 21 T cell receptor beta chains presented below share a single source sample, sequenced in a study of blood T cell repertoires in COVID-19. Libraries were prepared by immunoSEQ multiplex PCR; TCRdb keeps only in-frame clonotypes and omits some of them. This table has approximately 51,000 clones, 70% to 90% appearing once. Sequenced material: peripheral blood. Receptor source: a human donor in a cohort sampled during active COVID-19.

The chain recombines TRBV4-3 with TRBJ1-6; a possible D gene is TRBD1 (5 bases). Germline CDR1 is LGHNA and CDR2 is YSLEER. V shed 4 bases and J shed 0 bases, with 10 bases lying between them. The CDR3 runs to 16 residues. CDR3 amino acids: CASSPRGSSYNSPLHF. CDR3 in DNA: TGCGCCAGCAGCCCTCGGGGGAGCTCCTATAATTCACCCCTCCACTTT.

The V call is TRBV19, the J call TRBJ2-3; 8 bases fit TRBD2. The V gene end was trimmed by 3 bases and the J gene end by 2 bases; junction bases not matched to a gene: 7. The length of the CDR3 is 16 residues. Looked up from germline, CDR1 is LNHDA and CDR2 is SQIVND (reference sequence). CDR3 bases: TGTGCCAGTAGTATTGGGCCAGCGGGGGCCACAGATACGCAGTATTTT. This gives the protein CASSIGPAGATDTQYF. The full variable domain, with the rest looked up from reference TRBV19 and TRBJ2-3, is DGGITQSPKYLFRKEGQNVTLSCEQNLNHDAMYWYRQDPGQGLRLIYYSQIVNDFQKGDIAEGYSVSREKKESFPLTVTSAQKNPTAFYLCASSIGPAGATDTQYFGPGTRLTVL.

This clone was seen a handful of times. The gene calls are TRBV18 and TRBJ1-5; a possible D gene is TRBD1 (5 bases). Germline V gene lookup returns CDR1 KGHSH and CDR2 LQKENI. This CDR3 contains 14 residues. The germline V and J ends were trimmed by 2 bases and 7 bases, with 12 bases remaining between them. This CDR3 reads CASSPGRAGQPQHF. CDR3 nucleotides: TGTGCCAGCTCACCAGGCAGGGCAGGGCAGCCCCAGCATTTT.

The genes are TRBV28 and TRBJ1-2; D remains unclear. The ends were cut back, 2 bases at V and 8 bases at J, with 9 bases in the middle. The germline V gene encodes CDR1 MDHEN and CDR2 SYDVKM. The CDR3 spans 12 residues. The CDR3 loop is CASSLRPGGYTF. The DNA of the CDR3 is TGTGCCAGCAGTTTAAGGCCGGGGGGCTACACCTTC.

This chain uses TRBV28 with TRBJ2-1; 12 nucleotides align to TRBD2. In germline, CDR1 is MDHEN, CDR2 SYDVKM. V was clipped by 5 bases and J by 14 bases; unmatched bases: 13. The CDR3 runs 15 residues. The CDR3 DNA sequence: TGTGCCAGCAGTCCCCCTAGCGGGAGGGGCATACTAGAGTTCTTC. Translation: CASSPPSGRGILEFF.

This chain uses TRBV2 with TRBJ2-3, with TRBD1 identical over 7 bases. Trimming removed 2 bases from V and 4 bases from J; junction bases left unmatched: 3. Per the germline V gene, CDR1 is SNHLY and CDR2 is FYNNEI. The CDR3 is 14 residues long. The CDR3 DNA reads TGTGCCAGCAGTGAAAGACAGGGATCAGATACGCAGTATTTT. It encodes CASSERQGSDTQYF.

This clone has only a few counts. Here the CDR3 reads CASSPRATGGSGNTIYF. The CDR3 region has the DNA TGTGCCAGCTCACCCCGGGCGACGGGGGGCTCGGGAAACACCATATATTTT. The chain combines TRBV18 with TRBJ1-3, with D possibly matching TRBD1 (6 bases). CDR1 is KGHSH, CDR2 LQKENI, per germline. The CDR3 covers 17 residues. The ends were cut back, 3 bases at V and 4 bases at J, with 19 bases in the middle.

CDR3 in DNA: TGTGCCAGCAGCTTAGTGAGGGGGACAGGGCCTGATGAAAAACTGTTTTTT. The encoded protein is CASSLVRGTGPDEKLFF. The rearrangement links TRBV7-2 to TRBJ1-4; 9 positions match TRBD1. The CDR3 is 17 residues long. Germline CDR1 and CDR2: SGHTA and FQGNSA. Unmatched junction bases numbered 9, after V lost 1 base and J lost 6 bases. The full variable domain, with the rest looked up from reference TRBV7-2 and TRBJ1-4, is GAGVSQSPSNKVTEKGKDVELRCDPISGHTALYWYRQSLGQGLEFLIYFQGNSAPDKSGLPSDRFSAERTGGSVSTLTIQRTQQEDSAVYLCASSLVRGTGPDEKLFFGSGTQLSVL.

This clone was observed once. V usage is TRBV27 and J usage is TRBJ2-1; 7 bases are a match to TRBD2. The CDR3 loop spans 15 amino acids. Germline V gives CDR1 MNHEY, CDR2 SMNVEV (reference sequence). Germline trimming cut 3 bases from V and 7 bases from J; bases unmatched to any gene: 9. In DNA form, the CDR3 reads TGTGCCAGCAGTTTGGCGGGAGTGGGGGTTAATGAGCAGTTCTTC. Its protein product is CASSLAGVGVNEQFF.

This chain links TRBV9 with TRBJ1-6, with 7 nucleotides matching TRBD1. J was trimmed by 7 bases and V by 4 bases; bases with no gene match: 8. CDR3 length: 15 amino acids. CDR1 and CDR2 from the germline V gene are SGDLS and YYNGEE. DNA of the CDR3: TGTGCCAGCAGCCCAACAGGACAGGTCAATTCACCCCTCCACTTT. It translates to CASSPTGQVNSPLHF.

The J gene is TRBJ1-3, the V gene TRBV28; 8 nucleotides line up with TRBD1. V was clipped by 5 bases and J by 4 bases; unmatched bases: 7. CDR1 is MDHEN and CDR2 is SYDVKM in the germline V gene. The CDR3 is 15 amino acids. The CDR3 coding sequence is TGTGCCAGCAGTGCCCCCAGGGGGCAAGGAAACACCATATATTTT. This sequence encodes CASSAPRGQGNTIYF.

This chain connects TRBV5-1 to TRBJ2-7, with 16 bases aligning to TRBD2. The germline V gene has CDR1 SGHRS and CDR2 YFSETQ. The CDR3 length is 18 residues. With V trimmed by 4 bases and J by 4 bases, 11 bases remained unmatched. The CDR3 DNA is TGCGCCAGCAGCGAGGGACTAGCGGGGGGGCTCTTCTCTTACGAGCAGTACTTC. This translates into CASSEGLAGGLFSYEQYF.

V is TRBV3-1 (or the pseudogene TRBV3-2) and J is TRBJ2-1; TRBD2 matches 7 bases. V lost 0 bases to trimming and J lost 7 bases; unmatched junction nucleotides: 12. Per germline, CDR1 LGHDT and CDR2 YNNKEL (reference sequence). This CDR3 is built from 17 residues. This chain's CDR3 is CASSQDWSSGLGNEQFF. CDR3 DNA: TGTGCCAGCAGCCAAGATTGGTCTAGCGGACTGGGTAATGAGCAGTTCTTC.

V gene TRBV6-5 combines with J gene TRBJ2-7; perhaps TRBD2 as D (5 bases). The CDR3 covers 12 residues. V gave up 8 bases and J gave up 4 bases, with 12 bases separating them. Germline values: CDR1 MNHEY, CDR2 SVGAGI. The CDR3 here is CASWESPYEQYF. In DNA, the CDR3 is TGTGCCAGCTGGGAGAGTCCTTACGAGCAGTACTTC.

The rearrangement joins TRBV6-2 or TRBV6-3 to TRBJ2-1; D might be TRBD1 (5 bases). Per germline, CDR1 MNHEY and CDR2 SVGEGT. The V end lost 0 bases, the J end lost 9 bases, and 21 bases lay between the germline ends. The CDR3 covers 17 residues. The DNA of the CDR3 is TGTGCCAGCAGTTACTCCACCCAACAGGACCGACGAGGTGAGCAGTTCTTC. This gives the protein CASSYSTQQDRRGEQFF.

This clone showed up just once. This sequence joins TRBV29-1 and TRBJ2-3; maybe TRBD1 (5 bases). The CDR3 has 11 amino acids. The V gene's germline CDR1 is SQVTM and CDR2 ANQGSEA. V lost 7 bases and J lost 5, with 10 bases in between. For the CDR3, the DNA is TGCAGCGGCCACCAGGGAGATACGCAGTATTTT. Translating gives CSGHQGDTQYF.

This clone was found a few times. The genes are TRBV25-1 and TRBJ2-1, with D possibly TRBD2 on 7 matching bases. V lost 5 bases, J lost 4 bases, and 9 bases lay in between. The CDR3 spans 13 residues. Germline CDR1 MGHDK, CDR2 SYGVNS. CDR3 nucleotide sequence: TGTGCCAGCAGTAAGGGGGGGTACAATGAGCAGTTCTTC. Translated: CASSKGGYNEQFF.

The chain has TRBV27 and TRBJ1-1; D ambiguous. The CDR3 runs to 13 residues. Germline loops: CDR1 MNHEY, CDR2 SMNVEV (reference sequence). With 6 bases removed from V and 5 bases from J, the gap between germline ends came to 13 bases. The CDR3 sequence is CASRTFPGTEAFF. The CDR3 DNA follows: TGTGCCAGCAGGACATTCCCGGGGACTGAAGCTTTCTTT.

V is TRBV12-3 or TRBV12-4 and J is TRBJ2-3, with a possible D match to TRBD1 (5 bases). With 11 bases removed from V and 0 bases from J, the gap between germline ends came to 12 bases. This CDR3 spans 13 amino acids. Here the CDR3 reads CASAGSSTDTQYF. The DNA of the CDR3 is TGTGCCTCGGCAGGGTCTAGCACAGATACGCAGTATTTT.

This chain joins TRBV19 and TRBJ2-6; 7 bases match TRBD1. Germline V gives CDR1 LNHDA, CDR2 SQIVND (reference sequence). Germline trimming cut 0 bases from V and 4 bases from J; bases unmatched to any gene: 15. The CDR3 is 20 amino acids. CDR3 loop: CASSIDGPRTGLAGANVLTF. The DNA for the CDR3 is TGTGCCAGTAGTATAGATGGCCCCCGGACAGGCCTAGCCGGGGCCAACGTCCTGACTTTC.

Here the CDR3 DNA reads TGTGCCAGCGGCCGTAGAGGGAAAACCTACGAGCAGTACTTC. Amino acid sequence: CASGRRGKTYEQYF. This sequence joins TRBV5-6 and TRBJ2-7; a possible D gene is TRBD2 (5 bases). CDR3 length: 14 residues. The V end was cut by 7 bases, the J end by 2 bases, with 16 bases between. The germline V gene has CDR1 SGHDT and CDR2 YYEEEE.